One sample yielded the 17 T cell receptor beta chains listed below, sequenced in a study of cytomegalovirus exposure and HLA in healthy donors. The primer mix had 60 Vbeta and 13 Jbeta primers. The protocol was immunoSEQ multiplex PCR, while the TCRdb copy is restricted to in-frame clones and leaves out a portion. The table includes 200,000 or so clones, over 75% detected once. Sequencing was performed on PBMCs. Every receptor here comes from a man aged 35 to 55 in good health and CMV-seropositive.

In this sample, this clone turned up once. The chain joins TRBV27 to TRBJ1-4; TRBD1 is a possible D gene (6 bases). Germline CDR1 MNHEY, CDR2 SMNVEV (reference sequence). V dropped 6 bases and J dropped 3 bases, with 17 bases sitting between them. This CDR3 comprises 16 residues. The CDR3 sequence is CASSRNVGAPNEKLFF. In nucleotides, the CDR3 is TGTGCCAGCAGCCGAAACGTGGGGGCTCCTAATGAAAAACTGTTTTTT. Full variable domain (remainder filled in from reference TRBV27 and TRBJ1-4): EAQVTQNPRYLITVTGKKLTVTCSQNMNHEYMSWYRQDPGLGLRQIYYSMNVEVTDKGDVPEGYKVSRKEKRNFPLILESPSPNQTSLYFCASSRNVGAPNEKLFFGSGTQLSVL.

The V call is TRBV6-1, the J call TRBJ1-2, with D uncertain. Germline CDR1 MNHNS, CDR2 SASEGT. Trimming pared 1 base from V and 4 bases from J, leaving 4 bases between. This CDR3 region has 12 residues. The CDR3 DNA sequence: TGTGCCAGCAGTGAAGACAGCTATGGCTACACCTTC. The encoded protein is CASSEDSYGYTF.

The V and J genes are TRBV6-5 and TRBJ2-7, with 7 nucleotides matching TRBD1. Germline lookup yields CDR1 MNHEY and CDR2 SVGAGI. Unmatched junction bases numbered 3, after V lost 0 bases and J lost 4 bases. This CDR3 comprises 14 residues. The DNA of the CDR3 is TGTGCCAGCAGTTACTCGGGACAGAGTTACGAGCAGTACTTC. Amino acid sequence: CASSYSGQSYEQYF.

The V call is TRBV10-1, the J call TRBJ2-6; TRBD1 agrees at 10 bases. Germline-derived CDR1 and CDR2 are WNHNN and SYGVQD (reference sequence). V gave up 10 bases and J gave up 3 bases; unmatched junction bases: 12. The CDR3 consists of 17 residues. The CDR3 spells CANPHGQGDLGANVLTF. The CDR3 DNA reads as TGCGCCAATCCTCACGGACAGGGGGATCTTGGGGCCAACGTCCTGACTTTC.

As regards this clone: Sequence at one end of the junction differs from germline and may be a read error. The rearrangement links TRBV7-7 to TRBJ1-3, with D possibly matching TRBD1 (6 bases). This CDR3 comprises 15 residues. Germline-derived CDR1 and CDR2 are SSHAT and FNYEAQ (reference sequence). The DNA for the CDR3 is TGTGCTAGCAGCTTAGATACAGGGAGAGGAAACACCATATATTTT. The encoded protein is CASSLDTGRGNTIYF.

The rearrangement joins TRBV7-2 to TRBJ2-5; perhaps TRBD1 as D (6 bases). The closer fit of TRBJ2-7 to the DNA end suggests the J call may be wrong. CDR1 is SGHTA and CDR2 is FQGNSA in the germline V gene. CDR3 length: 12 amino acids. DNA of the CDR3: TGTGCCAGCAGTTCACAGGGCTACGAGCAGTACTTC. Translated: CASSSQGYEQYF.

The rearrangement joins TRBV30 to TRBJ2-5; no definite D call. Germline values: CDR1 GTSNPN, CDR2 SVGIG (reference sequence). The V end lost 4 bases, the J end lost 4 bases, and 7 bases lay between the germline ends. This CDR3 spans 11 amino acids. The CDR3 DNA reads as TGTGCCTGGACCTTTAGAGAGACCCAGTACTTC. Protein product: CAWTFRETQYF.

This clone came up a few times. The chain links TRBV23-1 to TRBJ1-2; possible D gene TRBD1, 6 bases. TRBV23-1 is an ORF, with its function uncertain. Trimming removed 6 bases from V and 0 bases from J, with 20 bases in between. This CDR3 is built from 17 residues. The chain's CDR3 is CASSQTRRDKTNYGYTF. Here the CDR3 DNA reads TGCGCCAGCAGCCAGACTCGTCGGGACAAAACTAACTATGGCTACACCTTC.

The V and J genes are TRBV9 and TRBJ2-3; D ambiguous. The CDR3 has 12 residues. Trimming removed 0 bases from V and 6 bases from J, with 5 bases in between. Germline V gene data show CDR1 as SGDLS and CDR2 as YYNGEE. CDR3 nucleotides: TGTGCCAGCAGCGTAGCCGCGGATACGCAGTATTTT. Residues: CASSVAADTQYF.

This sequence joins TRBV18 and TRBJ2-5, with D hard to call. V was clipped by 4 bases and J by 5 bases, with 5 bases between them. This CDR3 contains 11 residues. From germline, CDR1 is KGHSH and CDR2 LQKENI. The CDR3 spells CASSLGETQYF. The CDR3 DNA sequence: TGTGCCAGCTCACTCGGGGAGACCCAGTACTTC. Full variable domain (outside the CDR3, taken from reference TRBV18 and TRBJ2-5): NAGVMQNPRHLVRRRGQEARLRCSPMKGHSHVYWYRQLPEEGLKFMVYLQKENIIDESGMPKERFSAEFPKEGPSILRIQQVVRGDSAAYFCASSLGETQYFGPGTRLLVL.

The V and J genes are TRBV28 and TRBJ2-2, with unresolved D. Trimming took off 2 bases at V and 2 bases at J, with 6 bases between the two ends. The CDR3 totals 14 residues. CDR1 and CDR2 from the germline V gene are MDHEN and SYDVKM. The CDR3 coding sequence is TGTGCCAGCAGTTTAAGACAAAACACCGGGGAGCTGTTTTTT. Its protein product is CASSLRQNTGELFF.

V gene TRBV2 combines with J gene TRBJ2-1; the D is unclear. Trimming left V 4 bases short and J 10 bases short, with 5 bases between. Germline CDR1 is SNHLY and CDR2 is FYNNEI. The CDR3 spans 10 residues. CDR3 residues: CASSVQEQFF. The CDR3 DNA is TGTGCCAGCAGTGTTCAGGAGCAGTTCTTC.

The genes are TRBV6-5 and TRBJ1-2; no reliable D call. The length of the CDR3 is 13 residues. In germline, CDR1 is MNHEY, CDR2 SVGAGI. Between the trimmed V and J ends, which lost 4 bases and 1 base, there was a span of 7 bases. The CDR3 DNA reads as TGTGCCAGCAGTTTACAACATAACTATGGCTACACCTTC. It translates to CASSLQHNYGYTF.

This sequence joins TRBV11-2 and TRBJ2-5; TRBD2 is a possible D gene (5 bases). The CDR3 has 15 amino acids. V was clipped by 5 bases and J by 2 bases, with 15 bases between them. The germline V gene has CDR1 SGHAT and CDR2 FQNNGV. CDR3 sequence: CASSPYGLEQETQYF. DNA of the CDR3: TGTGCCAGCAGCCCCTATGGACTGGAGCAAGAGACCCAGTACTTC.

CDR3 region: CASSMLASGGATDTQYF. The CDR3 DNA sequence: TGTGCCAGTAGTATGTTGGCTAGCGGGGGGGCCACAGATACGCAGTATTTT. The chain carries TRBV19 and TRBJ2-3, with 12 bases lining up with TRBD2. V was pared by 3 bases and J by 2 bases, with 6 bases of the junction left unmatched. The CDR3 runs 17 residues. Per germline, CDR1 LNHDA and CDR2 SQIVND (reference sequence).

CDR3 DNA: TGTGCCAGCTCACCTCTTGCTAGCGGCACAGATACGCAGTATTTT. Its protein is CASSPLASGTDTQYF. The chain carries TRBV18 and TRBJ2-3; D is perhaps TRBD2 (6 bases). The CDR3 length is 15 residues. The V gene's germline CDR1 is KGHSH and CDR2 LQKENI. The V end lost 3 bases, the J end lost 1 base, and 11 bases lay between the germline ends.

The V call is TRBV4-1, the J call TRBJ2-1, with 8 positions matching TRBD2. The CDR3 sequence is 15 residues long. Trimming took 6 bases from V and 5 from J; bases not matched to a gene: 9. The germline gives CDR1 MGHRA, CDR2 YSYEKL. The CDR3 reads CASRGIAGRNNEQFF. CDR3 DNA sequence: TGCGCCAGCAGGGGTATAGCGGGGCGGAACAATGAGCAGTTCTTC.